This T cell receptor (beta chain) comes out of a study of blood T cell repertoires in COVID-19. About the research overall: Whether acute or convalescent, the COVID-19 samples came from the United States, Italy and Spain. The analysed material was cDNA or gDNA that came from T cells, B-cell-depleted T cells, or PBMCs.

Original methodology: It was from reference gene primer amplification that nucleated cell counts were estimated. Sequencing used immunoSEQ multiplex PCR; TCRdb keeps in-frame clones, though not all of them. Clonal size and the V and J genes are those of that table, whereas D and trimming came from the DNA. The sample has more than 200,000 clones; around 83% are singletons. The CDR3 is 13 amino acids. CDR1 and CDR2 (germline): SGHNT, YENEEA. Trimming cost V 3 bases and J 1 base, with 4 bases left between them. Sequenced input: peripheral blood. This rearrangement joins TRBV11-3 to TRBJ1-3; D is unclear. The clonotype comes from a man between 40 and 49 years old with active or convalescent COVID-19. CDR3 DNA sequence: TGTGCCAGCAGCTTCGAGTCTGGAAACACCATATATTTT. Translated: CASSFESGNTIYF.